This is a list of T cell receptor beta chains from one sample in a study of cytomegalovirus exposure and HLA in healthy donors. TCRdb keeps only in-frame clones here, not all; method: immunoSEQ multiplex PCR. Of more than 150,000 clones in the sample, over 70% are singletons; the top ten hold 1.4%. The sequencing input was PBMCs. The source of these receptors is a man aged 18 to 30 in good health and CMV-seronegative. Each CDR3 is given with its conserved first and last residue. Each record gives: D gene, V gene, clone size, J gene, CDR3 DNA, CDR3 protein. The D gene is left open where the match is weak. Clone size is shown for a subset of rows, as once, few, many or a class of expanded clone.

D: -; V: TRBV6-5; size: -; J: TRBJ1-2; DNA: TGTGCCAGCAGTTACTCGGAGGGAGGGGGCTACACCTTC; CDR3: CASSYSEGGGYTF
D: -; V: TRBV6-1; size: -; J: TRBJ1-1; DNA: TGTGCCAGCAGTGAAAACGGTGCGAACACTGAAGCTTTCTTT; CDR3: CASSENGANTEAFF
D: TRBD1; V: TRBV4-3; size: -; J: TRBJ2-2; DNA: TGCGCCAGCAGCCAAGATCAGGCCGGGACAGGGAGCGCGGTCGGGGAGCTGTTTTTT; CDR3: CASSQDQAGTGSAVGELFF
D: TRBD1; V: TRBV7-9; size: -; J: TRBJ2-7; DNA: TGTGCCAGCAGCTTTGGGACAGACTACGAGCAGTACTTC; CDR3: CASSFGTDYEQYF
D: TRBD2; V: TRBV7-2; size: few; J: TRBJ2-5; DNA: TGTGCCAGCAAGTCGGGGGGGCGGGAGACCCAGTACTTC; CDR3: CASKSGGRETQYF
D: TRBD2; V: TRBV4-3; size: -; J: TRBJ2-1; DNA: TGCGCCAGCAGCCGCCAATTTTCCCCCCGGACTAGCGGGAGTCTCGATGAGCAGTTCTTC; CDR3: CASSRQFSPRTSGSLDEQFF
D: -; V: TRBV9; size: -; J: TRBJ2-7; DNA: TGTGCCAGCAGCCCAACAGGGACCCCCTACGAGCAGTACTTC; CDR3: CASSPTGTPYEQYF
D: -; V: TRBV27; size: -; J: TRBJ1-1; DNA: TGTGCCAGCAGTTTATTTGGGGCGGTGAACACTGAAGCTTTCTTT; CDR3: CASSLFGAVNTEAFF
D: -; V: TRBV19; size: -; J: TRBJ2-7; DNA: TGTGCCAGTAGTATAGTGTTAGGTCAGGGTATCTACGAGCAGTACTTC; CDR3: CASSIVLGQGIYEQYF
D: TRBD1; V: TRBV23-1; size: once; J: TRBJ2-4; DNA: TGCGCCAGCAGTCAGACAGGGCAAGGGGACATTCAGTACTTC; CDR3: CASSQTGQGDIQYF
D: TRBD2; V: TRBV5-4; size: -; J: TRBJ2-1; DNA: TGTGCCAGCAGCTTGGCGAGGACTAGCGGGAGGGCCAATGAGCAGTTCTTC; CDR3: CASSLARTSGRANEQFF
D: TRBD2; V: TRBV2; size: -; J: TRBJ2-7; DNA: TGTGCCAGCAGTGGTGAGCGGGATGAGCAGTACTTC; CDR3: CASSGERDEQYF
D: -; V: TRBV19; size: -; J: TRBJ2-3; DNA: TGTGCCAGTATATCCCCCGGTCGGACAGATACGCAGTATTTT; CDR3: CASISPGRTDTQYF
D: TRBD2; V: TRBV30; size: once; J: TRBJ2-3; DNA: TGTGCCTGGAGTGTAGGCGGGGGGGCAAAAGATACGCAGTATTTT; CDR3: CAWSVGGGAKDTQYF
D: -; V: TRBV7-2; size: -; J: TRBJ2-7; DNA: TGTGCCAGCAGCCCTTCGACAGGCCAGGCGGCGGGCGGATACTACGAGCAGTACTTC; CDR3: CASSPSTGQAAGGYYEQYF